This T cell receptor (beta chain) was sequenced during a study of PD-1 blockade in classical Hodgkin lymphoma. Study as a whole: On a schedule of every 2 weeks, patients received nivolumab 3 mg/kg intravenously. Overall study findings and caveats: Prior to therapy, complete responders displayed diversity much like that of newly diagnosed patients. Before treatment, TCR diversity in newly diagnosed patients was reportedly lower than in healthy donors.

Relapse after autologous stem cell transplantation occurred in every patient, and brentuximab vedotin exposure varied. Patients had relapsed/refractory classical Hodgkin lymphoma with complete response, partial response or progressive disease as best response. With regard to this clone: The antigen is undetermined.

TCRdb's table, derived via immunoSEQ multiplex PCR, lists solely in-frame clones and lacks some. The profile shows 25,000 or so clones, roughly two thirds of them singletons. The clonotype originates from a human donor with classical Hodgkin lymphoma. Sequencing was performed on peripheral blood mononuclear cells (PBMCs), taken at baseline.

The DNA of the CDR3 is TGTGCCATCAGTGAGCGCGGACTAGCGTCGAACACCGGGGAGCTGTTTTTT. Translated, it gives CAISERGLASNTGELFF. The chain has TRBV10-3 and TRBJ2-2; 9 nucleotides match TRBD2. The J segment lost 0 bases and the V segment lost 2 bases, leaving 4 bases of the junction unmatched. CDR1 is ENHRY, CDR2 SYGVKD, per germline. This CDR3 comprises 17 residues.